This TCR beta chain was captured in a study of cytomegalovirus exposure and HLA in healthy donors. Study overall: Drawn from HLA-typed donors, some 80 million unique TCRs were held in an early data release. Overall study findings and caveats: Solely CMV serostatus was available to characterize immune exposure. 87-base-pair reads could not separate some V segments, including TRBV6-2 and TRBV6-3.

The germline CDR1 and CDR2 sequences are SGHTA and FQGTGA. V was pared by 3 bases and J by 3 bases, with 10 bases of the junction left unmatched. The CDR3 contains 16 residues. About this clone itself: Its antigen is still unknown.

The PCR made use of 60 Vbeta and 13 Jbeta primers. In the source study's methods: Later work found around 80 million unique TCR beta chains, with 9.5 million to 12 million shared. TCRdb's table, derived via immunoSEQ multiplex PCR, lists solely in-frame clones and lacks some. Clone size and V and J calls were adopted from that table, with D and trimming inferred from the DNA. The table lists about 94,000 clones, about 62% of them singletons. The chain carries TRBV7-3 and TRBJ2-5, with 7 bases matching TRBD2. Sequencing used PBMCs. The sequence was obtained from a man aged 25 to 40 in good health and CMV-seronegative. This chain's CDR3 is CASSFAREDGKETQYF. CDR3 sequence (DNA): TGTGCCAGCAGCTTCGCCCGGGAGGACGGAAAAGAGACCCAGTACTTC.